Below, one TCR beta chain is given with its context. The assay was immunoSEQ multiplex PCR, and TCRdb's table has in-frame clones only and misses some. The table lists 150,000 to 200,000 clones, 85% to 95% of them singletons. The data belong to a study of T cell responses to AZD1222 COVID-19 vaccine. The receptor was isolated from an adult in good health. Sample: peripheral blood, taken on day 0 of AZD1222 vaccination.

In DNA form, the CDR3 reads TGTGCCAGCAGCAGTAACATGAACACTGAAGCTTTCTTT. Amino acid sequence: CASSSNMNTEAFF. The chain employs TRBV6-2 or TRBV6-3 and TRBJ1-1, with D unresolved. Germline V gene data show CDR1 as MNHEY and CDR2 as SVGEGT. Trimming removed 6 bases from V and 0 bases from J, with 8 bases in between. This CDR3 has 13 amino acids.